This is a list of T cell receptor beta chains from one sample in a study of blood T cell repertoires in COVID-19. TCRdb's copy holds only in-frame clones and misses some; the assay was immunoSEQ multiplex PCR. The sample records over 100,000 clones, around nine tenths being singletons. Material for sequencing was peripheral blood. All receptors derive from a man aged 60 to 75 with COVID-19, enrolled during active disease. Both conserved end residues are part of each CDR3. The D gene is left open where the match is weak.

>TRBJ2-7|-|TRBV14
CASSQSYYPYEQYF
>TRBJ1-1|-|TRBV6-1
CASSETFGFSEAFF
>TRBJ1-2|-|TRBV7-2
CASSSQGLRYGYTF
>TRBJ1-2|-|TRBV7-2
CASSLGDLKNGYTF
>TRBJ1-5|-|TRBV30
CAWSASAGVSNQPQHF
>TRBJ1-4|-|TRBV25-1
CASSAGGQAEKLFF
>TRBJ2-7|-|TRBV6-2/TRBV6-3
CASSPMRDGQYF
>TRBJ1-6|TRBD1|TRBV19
CASRGDRGYNSPLHF
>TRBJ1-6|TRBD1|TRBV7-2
CASSLFGTGVGNSPLHF
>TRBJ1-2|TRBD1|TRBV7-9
CASSGQGDYGYTF
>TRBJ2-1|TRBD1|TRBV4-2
CASSLLGQGGNEQFF
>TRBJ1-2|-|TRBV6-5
CASSTDNLLDYGYTF
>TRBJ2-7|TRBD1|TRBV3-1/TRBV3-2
CASSPRDRAYEQYF
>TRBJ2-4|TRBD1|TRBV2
CASSGTGVENIQYF
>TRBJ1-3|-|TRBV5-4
CASSPQSSGNTIYF
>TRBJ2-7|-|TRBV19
CASSIAGEQYF
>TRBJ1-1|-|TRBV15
CATSGVGGLALQVF
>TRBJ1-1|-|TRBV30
CAHGQRSTEAFF
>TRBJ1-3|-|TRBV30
CAWSYFGNTIYF
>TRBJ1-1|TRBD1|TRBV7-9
CASSSRTGAVSDTEAFF
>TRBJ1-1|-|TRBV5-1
CASSSFLNTEAFF
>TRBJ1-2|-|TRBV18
CASSPRTVPHGYTF
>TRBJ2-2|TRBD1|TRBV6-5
CASRRDRANTGELFF
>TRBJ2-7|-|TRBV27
CASSFQGGNEQYF
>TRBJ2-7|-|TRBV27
CASSVNRNSYEQYF
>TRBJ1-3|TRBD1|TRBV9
CASSVDPTLTGGGNTIYF
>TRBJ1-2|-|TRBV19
CASRARGDPGGYGYTF
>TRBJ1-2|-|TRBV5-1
CASSLLADNYGYTF
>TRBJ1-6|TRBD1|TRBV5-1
CASSLEGQGNSPLHF
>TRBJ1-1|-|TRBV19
CASSTNYRVRMGAFF
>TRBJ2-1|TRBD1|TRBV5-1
CASSLGAGGAYEQFF
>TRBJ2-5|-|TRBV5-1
CASSLGYRGETQYF
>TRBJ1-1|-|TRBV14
CASSQGGAGNTEAFF
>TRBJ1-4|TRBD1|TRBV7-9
CASSLVGTGGTTNEKLFF
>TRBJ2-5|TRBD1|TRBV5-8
CASSLGQRQETQYF
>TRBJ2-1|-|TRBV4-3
CASSQEGVYNEQFF
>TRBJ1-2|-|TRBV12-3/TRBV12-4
CASSGVGGYTF
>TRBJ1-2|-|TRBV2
CASIKGAGDNGYTF
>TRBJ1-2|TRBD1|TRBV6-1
CASSDRKTGNYGYTF
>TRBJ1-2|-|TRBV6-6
CASSSRQSYGYTF
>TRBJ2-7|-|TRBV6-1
CASSEGGPQGYEQYF
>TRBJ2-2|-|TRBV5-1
CASSFTVAGELFF
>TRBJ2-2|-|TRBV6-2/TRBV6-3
CASSFQGAGELFF
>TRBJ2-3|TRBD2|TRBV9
CASSARTGLAGTDTQYF
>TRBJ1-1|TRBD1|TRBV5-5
CASSTRTGNTEAFF
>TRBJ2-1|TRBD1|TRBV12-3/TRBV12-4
CASSRTGRQFF
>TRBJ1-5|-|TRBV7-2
CASSLQGTSNQPQHF
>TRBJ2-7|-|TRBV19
CASRSSAFYEQYF